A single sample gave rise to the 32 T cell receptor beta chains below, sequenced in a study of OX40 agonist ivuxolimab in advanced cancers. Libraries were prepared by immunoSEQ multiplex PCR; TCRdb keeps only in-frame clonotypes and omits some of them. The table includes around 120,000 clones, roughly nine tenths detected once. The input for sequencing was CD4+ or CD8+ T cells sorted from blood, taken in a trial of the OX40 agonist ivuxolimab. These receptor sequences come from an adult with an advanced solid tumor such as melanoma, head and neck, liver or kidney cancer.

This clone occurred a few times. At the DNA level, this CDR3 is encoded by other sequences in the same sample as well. The CDR3 reads CASSEQGGSPLHF. The DNA for the CDR3 is TGTGCCAGCAGTGAGCAGGGTGGTTCACCCCTCCACTTT. This rearrangement joins TRBV25-1 to TRBJ1-6, with D possibly TRBD1 on 5 matching bases. V lost 3 bases to trimming and J lost 9 bases, with 9 bases between them. The CDR3 is made up of 13 amino acids. Per the germline V gene, CDR1 is MGHDK and CDR2 is SYGVNS.

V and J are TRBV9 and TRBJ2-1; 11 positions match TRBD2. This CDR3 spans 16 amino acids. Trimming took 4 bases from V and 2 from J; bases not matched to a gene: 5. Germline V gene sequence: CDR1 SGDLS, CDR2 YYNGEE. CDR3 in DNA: TGTGCCAGCAGCTATAGCGGGGGGGCCACCTACAATGAGCAGTTCTTC. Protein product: CASSYSGGATYNEQFF.

The CDR3 here is CASSSPGGGYEQYF. The CDR3 DNA reads as TGTGCCAGCAGTTCCCCCGGGGGGGGCTACGAGCAGTACTTC. The V and J genes are TRBV28 and TRBJ2-7, with 8 bases fitting TRBD2. Germline V CDR1 and CDR2: MDHEN, SYDVKM. The CDR3 is 14 residues long. J lost 3 bases, V lost 4 bases, and 5 bases had no gene match.

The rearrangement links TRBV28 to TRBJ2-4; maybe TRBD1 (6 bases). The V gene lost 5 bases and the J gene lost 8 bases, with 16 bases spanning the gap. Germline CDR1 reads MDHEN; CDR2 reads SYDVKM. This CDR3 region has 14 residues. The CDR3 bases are TGTGCCAGCAGTCCTTCCCCGGACAGAGACATTCAGTACTTC. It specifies CASSPSPDRDIQYF.

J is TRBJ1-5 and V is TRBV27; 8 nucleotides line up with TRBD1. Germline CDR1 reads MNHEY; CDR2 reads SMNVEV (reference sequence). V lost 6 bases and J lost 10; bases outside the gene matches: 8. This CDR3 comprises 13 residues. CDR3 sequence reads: CASRGQATHPQHF. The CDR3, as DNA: TGTGCCAGCAGGGGACAGGCCACTCATCCCCAGCATTTT.

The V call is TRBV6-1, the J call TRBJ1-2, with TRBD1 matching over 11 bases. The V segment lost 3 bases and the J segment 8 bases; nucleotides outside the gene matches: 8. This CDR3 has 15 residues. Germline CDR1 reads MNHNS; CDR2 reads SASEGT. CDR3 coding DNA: TGTGCCAGCAGTGATAGGACAGGGGGCAGCGAGGGCTACACCTTC. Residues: CASSDRTGGSEGYTF.

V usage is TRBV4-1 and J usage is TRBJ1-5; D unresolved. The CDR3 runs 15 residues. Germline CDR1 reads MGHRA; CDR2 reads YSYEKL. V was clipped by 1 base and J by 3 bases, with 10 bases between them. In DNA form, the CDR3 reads TGCGCCAGCAGCCAAGTGTCACAGTACAATCAGCCCCAGCATTTT. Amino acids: CASSQVSQYNQPQHF.

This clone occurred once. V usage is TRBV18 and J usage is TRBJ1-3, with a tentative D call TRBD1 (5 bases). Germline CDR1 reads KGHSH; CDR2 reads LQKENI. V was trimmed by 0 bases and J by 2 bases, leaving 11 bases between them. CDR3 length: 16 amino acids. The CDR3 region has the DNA TGTGCCAGCTCACCACCGGGGCGGGGACCTGGAAACACCATATATTTT. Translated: CASSPPGRGPGNTIYF.

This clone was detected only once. CDR3 nucleotide sequence: TGTGCCACCCGACAGGGCGGTGGCTACACCTTC. Its protein is CATRQGGGYTF. This chain uses TRBV6-5 with TRBJ1-2, with 7 bases matching TRBD1. J gave up 7 bases and V 10 bases, and 6 bases lay outside the gene matches. This CDR3 is 11 amino acids long. Germline V lookup: CDR1 MNHEY, CDR2 SVGAGI.

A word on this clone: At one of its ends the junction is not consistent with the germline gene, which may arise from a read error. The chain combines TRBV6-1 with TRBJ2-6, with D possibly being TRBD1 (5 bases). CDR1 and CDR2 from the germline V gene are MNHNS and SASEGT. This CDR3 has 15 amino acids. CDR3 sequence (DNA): TGTGCCAGCCGTGACAGATACTCTGGGGCCAACGTCCTGACTTTC. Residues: CASRDRYSGANVLTF.

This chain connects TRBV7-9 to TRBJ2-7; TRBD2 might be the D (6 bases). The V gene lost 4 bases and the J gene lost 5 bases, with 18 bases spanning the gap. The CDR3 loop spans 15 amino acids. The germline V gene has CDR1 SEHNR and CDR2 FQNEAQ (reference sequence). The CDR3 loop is CASSSHGGRLNEQYF. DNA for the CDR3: TGTGCCAGCAGCTCGCACGGGGGACGGCTGAACGAGCAGTACTTC.

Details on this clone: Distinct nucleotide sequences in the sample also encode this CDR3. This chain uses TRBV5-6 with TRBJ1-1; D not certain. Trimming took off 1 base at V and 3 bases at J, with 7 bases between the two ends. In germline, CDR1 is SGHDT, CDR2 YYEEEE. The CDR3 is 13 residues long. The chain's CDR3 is CASSLSGDTEAFF. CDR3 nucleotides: TGTGCCAGCAGCTTGTCCGGGGACACTGAAGCTTTCTTT.

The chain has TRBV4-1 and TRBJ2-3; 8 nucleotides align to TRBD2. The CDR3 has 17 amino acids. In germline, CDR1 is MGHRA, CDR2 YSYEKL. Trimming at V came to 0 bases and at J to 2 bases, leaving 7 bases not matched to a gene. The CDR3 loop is CASSQDVPGGPTDTQYF. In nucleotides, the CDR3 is TGCGCCAGCAGCCAAGATGTTCCGGGGGGGCCCACAGATACGCAGTATTTT.

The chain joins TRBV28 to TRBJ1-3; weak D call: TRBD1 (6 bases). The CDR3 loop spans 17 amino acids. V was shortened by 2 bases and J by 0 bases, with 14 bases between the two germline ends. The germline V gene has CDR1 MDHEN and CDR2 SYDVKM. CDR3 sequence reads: CASSLGGGLHSGNTIYF. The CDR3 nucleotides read TGTGCCAGCAGTTTAGGAGGGGGTTTGCACTCTGGAAACACCATATATTTT.

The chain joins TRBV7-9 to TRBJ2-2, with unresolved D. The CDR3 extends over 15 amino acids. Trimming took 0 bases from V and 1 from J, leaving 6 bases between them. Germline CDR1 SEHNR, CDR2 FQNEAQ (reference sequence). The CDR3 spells CASSLAAVNTGELFF. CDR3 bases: TGTGCCAGCAGCTTAGCGGCGGTGAACACCGGGGAGCTGTTTTTT.

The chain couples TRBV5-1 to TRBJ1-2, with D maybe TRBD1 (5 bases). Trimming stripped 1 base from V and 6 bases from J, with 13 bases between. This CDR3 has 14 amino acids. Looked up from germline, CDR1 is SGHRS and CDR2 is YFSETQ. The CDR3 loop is CASSLIVQGHGYTF. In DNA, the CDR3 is TGCGCCAGCAGCTTGATTGTCCAGGGTCATGGCTACACCTTC.

The CDR3 DNA follows: TGTGCCAGCAGCTGGGGACTAGCGGGGGGCTTATCGGGAGAGACCCAGTACTTC. This codes for CASSWGLAGGLSGETQYF. J is TRBJ2-5 and V is TRBV5-6, with TRBD2 identical over 15 bases. CDR1 is SGHDT and CDR2 is YYEEEE in the germline V gene. The ends lost 3 bases at V and 4 bases at J; junction bases unmatched: 10. The CDR3 totals 18 residues. Using reference TRBV5-6 and TRBJ2-5 for the parts outside the CDR3, the full variable domain is DAGVTQSPTHLIKTRGQQVTLRCSPKSGHDTVSWYQQALGQGPQFIFQYYEEEERQRGNFPDRFSGHQFPNYSSELNVNALLLGDSALYLCASSWGLAGGLSGETQYFGPGTRLLVL.

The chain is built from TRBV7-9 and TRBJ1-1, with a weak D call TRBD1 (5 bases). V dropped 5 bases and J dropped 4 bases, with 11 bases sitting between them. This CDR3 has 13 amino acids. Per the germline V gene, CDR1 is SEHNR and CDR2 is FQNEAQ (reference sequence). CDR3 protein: CASSRMGGTEAFF. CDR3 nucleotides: TGTGCCAGCAGCCGTATGGGGGGCACTGAAGCTTTCTTT.

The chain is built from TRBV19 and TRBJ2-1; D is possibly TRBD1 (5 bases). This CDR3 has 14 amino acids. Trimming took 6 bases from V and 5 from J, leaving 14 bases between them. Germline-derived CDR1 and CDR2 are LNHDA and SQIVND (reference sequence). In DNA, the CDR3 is TGTGCCAGTAGCTCTTGGGCAGGGAACAATGAGCAGTTCTTC. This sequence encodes CASSSWAGNNEQFF. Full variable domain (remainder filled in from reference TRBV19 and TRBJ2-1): DGGITQSPKYLFRKEGQNVTLSCEQNLNHDAMYWYRQDPGQGLRLIYYSQIVNDFQKGDIAEGYSVSREKKESFPLTVTSAQKNPTAFYLCASSSWAGNNEQFFGPGTRLTVL.

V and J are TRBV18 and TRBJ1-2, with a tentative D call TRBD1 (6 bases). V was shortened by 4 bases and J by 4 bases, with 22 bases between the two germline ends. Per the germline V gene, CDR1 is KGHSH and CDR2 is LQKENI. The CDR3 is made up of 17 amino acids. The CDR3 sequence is CASSRTNGGGGSYGYTF. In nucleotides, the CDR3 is TGTGCCAGCTCACGAACAAACGGGGGCGGGGGTAGCTATGGCTACACCTTC.

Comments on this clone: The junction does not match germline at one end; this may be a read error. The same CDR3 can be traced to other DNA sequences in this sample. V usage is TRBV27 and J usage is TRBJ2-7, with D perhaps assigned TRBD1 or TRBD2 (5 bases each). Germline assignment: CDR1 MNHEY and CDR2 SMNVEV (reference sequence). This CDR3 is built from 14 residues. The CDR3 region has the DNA TGTGCCAGCAGTTTAAGGGCCGTGGGGGTTGAGCAGTACTTT. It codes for CASSLRAVGVEQYF.

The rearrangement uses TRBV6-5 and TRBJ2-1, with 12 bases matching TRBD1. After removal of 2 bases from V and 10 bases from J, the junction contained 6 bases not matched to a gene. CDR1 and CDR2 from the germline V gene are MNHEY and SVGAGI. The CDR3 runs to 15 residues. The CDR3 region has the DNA TGTGCCAGCAGTTACAGGGACAGGGGGCGTTGGGAGCAGTTCTTC. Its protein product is CASSYRDRGRWEQFF.

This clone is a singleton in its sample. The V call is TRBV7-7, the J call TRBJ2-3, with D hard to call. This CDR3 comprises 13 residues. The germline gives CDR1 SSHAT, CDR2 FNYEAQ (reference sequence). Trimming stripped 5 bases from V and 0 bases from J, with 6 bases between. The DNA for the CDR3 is TGTGCCAGCAGCATGACTAGCACAGATACGCAGTATTTT. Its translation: CASSMTSTDTQYF.

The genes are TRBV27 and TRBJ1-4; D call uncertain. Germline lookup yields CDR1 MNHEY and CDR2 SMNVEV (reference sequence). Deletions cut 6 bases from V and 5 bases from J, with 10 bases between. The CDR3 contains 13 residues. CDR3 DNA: TGTGCCAGCAGAAACAAGCCCAATGAAAAACTGTTTTTT. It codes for CASRNKPNEKLFF.

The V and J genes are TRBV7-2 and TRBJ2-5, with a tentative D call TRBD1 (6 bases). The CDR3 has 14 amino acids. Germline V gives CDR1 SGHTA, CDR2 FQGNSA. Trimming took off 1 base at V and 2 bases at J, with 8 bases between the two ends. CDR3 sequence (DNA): TGTGCCAGCAGCTTAGTAAGGGGGCAAGAGACCCAGTACTTC. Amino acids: CASSLVRGQETQYF.

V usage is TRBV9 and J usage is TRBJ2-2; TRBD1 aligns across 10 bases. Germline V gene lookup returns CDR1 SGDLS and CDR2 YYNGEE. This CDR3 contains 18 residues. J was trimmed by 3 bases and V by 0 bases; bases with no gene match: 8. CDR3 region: CASSVGKPGQGHTGELFF. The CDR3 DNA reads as TGTGCCAGCAGCGTAGGGAAACCGGGACAGGGGCACACCGGGGAGCTGTTTTTT. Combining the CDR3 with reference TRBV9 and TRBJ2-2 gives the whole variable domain DSGVTQTPKHLITATGQRVTLRCSPRSGDLSVYWYQQSLDQGLQFLIQYYNGEERAKGNILERFSAQQFPDLHSELNLSSLELGDSALYFCASSVGKPGQGHTGELFFGEGSRLTVL.

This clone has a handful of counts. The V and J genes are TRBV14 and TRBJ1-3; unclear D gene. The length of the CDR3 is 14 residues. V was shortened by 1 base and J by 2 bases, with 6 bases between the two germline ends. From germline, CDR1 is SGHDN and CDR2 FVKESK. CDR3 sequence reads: CASSQGYAGNTIYF. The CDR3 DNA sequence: TGTGCCAGCAGCCAAGGATACGCTGGAAACACCATATATTTT.

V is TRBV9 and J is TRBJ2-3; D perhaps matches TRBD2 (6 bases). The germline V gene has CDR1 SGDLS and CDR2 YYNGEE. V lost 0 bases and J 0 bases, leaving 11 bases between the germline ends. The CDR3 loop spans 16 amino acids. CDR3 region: CASSVGASVSTDTQYF. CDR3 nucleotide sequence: TGTGCCAGCAGCGTAGGGGCTAGCGTTAGCACAGATACGCAGTATTTT. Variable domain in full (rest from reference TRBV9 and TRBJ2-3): DSGVTQTPKHLITATGQRVTLRCSPRSGDLSVYWYQQSLDQGLQFLIQYYNGEERAKGNILERFSAQQFPDLHSELNLSSLELGDSALYFCASSVGASVSTDTQYFGPGTRLTVL.

The CDR3: CASSIGGAQYGYTF. The CDR3 nucleotides read TGTGCCAGTAGTATAGGTGGGGCGCAATATGGCTACACCTTC. The chain links TRBV19 to TRBJ1-2, with TRBD1 as a possible D gene (5 bases). Germline CDR1 LNHDA, CDR2 SQIVND (reference sequence). This CDR3 has 14 amino acids. With 1 base removed from V and 5 bases from J, the gap between germline ends came to 11 bases.

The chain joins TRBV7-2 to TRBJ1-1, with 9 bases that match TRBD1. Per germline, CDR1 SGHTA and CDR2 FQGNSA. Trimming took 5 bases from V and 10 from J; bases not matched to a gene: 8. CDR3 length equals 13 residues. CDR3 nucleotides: TGTGCCAGCAGCCCGGGACAGGGAATGGGAGCTTTCTTT. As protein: CASSPGQGMGAFF.

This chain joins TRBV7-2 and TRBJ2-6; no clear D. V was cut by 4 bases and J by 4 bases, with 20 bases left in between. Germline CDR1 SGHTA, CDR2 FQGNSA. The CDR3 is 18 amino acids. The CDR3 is CASSSNPLMQGGANVLTF. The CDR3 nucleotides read TGTGCCAGCAGCTCAAACCCCCTGATGCAAGGGGGGGCCAACGTCCTGACTTTC.

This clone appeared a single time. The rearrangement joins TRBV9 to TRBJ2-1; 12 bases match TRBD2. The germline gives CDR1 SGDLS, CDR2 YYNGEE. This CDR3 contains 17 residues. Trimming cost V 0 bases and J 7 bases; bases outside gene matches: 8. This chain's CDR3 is CASSVEEIGTSGNEQFF. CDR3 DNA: TGTGCCAGCAGCGTAGAGGAAATTGGGACTAGCGGGAATGAGCAGTTCTTC.